This T cell receptor (beta chain) was obtained from a study of human T cells and chemical hapten exposure. Study-level information: Minor pooled library volume differences mainly drove per-sample TCR yield variation.

The sample's time point: healthy volunteer bleed at 6 weeks. It was unfractionated whole blood from which total RNA was extracted. V lost 3 bases and J 5 bases, leaving 14 bases between the germline ends. The CDR3 contains 14 residues. The library tagged each cDNA molecule with unique molecular identifiers. TCRdb independently ran MiXCR on the RACE reads; one entry per CDR3 protein. The data hold under 50,000 distinct CDR3 sequences, with around 3.4% observed a single time. The receptor comes from a human donor in good health. Some clones in this sample may be carry-over from other donors' samples. The chain recombines TRBV12-3 or TRBV12-4 with TRBJ2-7; D is ambiguous. Sequencing used whole blood. Here the CDR3 reads CASSLISAADEQYF. CDR3 sequence (DNA): TGTGCCAGCAGTTTGATTTCAGCTGCCGACGAGCAGTACTTC.